This is a list of T cell receptor beta chains from one sample in a study of blood T cells in healthy people across ages. TCRdb reprocessed the 5' RACE reads via MiXCR and lists one record per CDR3 protein. The sample includes some 900,000 distinct CDR3 sequences, around 30% of them seen just once. Sequencing was carried out using blood. These receptors all stem from a woman over 75 in good health. Both conserved end residues are part of each CDR3. Fields, in order: D gene, V gene, clone size, J gene, CDR3 DNA, CDR3 protein. A D gene is named only where the DNA matches it firmly. Size is omitted from some rows. Given values are once, few, many or a class for expanded clones.

d_gene: NA; v_gene: TRBV24-1; abundance: NA; j_gene: TRBJ2-1; CDR3nt: TGTGCCACCAGTGAGCGGGACAGAGAGCAGTTCTTC; CDR3aa: CATSERDREQFF
d_gene: NA; v_gene: TRBV5-4; abundance: NA; j_gene: TRBJ2-5; CDR3nt: TGTGCCAGCAGCGGTACAGCATTCCAAGAGACCCAGTACTTC; CDR3aa: CASSGTAFQETQYF
d_gene: TRBD2; v_gene: TRBV6-5; abundance: many; j_gene: TRBJ2-7; CDR3nt: TGTGCCAGCAGTTACTCGCGGGGGGCCTATTCCTACGAGCAGTACTTC; CDR3aa: CASSYSRGAYSYEQYF
d_gene: TRBD1; v_gene: TRBV4-1; abundance: few; j_gene: TRBJ1-4; CDR3nt: TGCGCCAGCAGCCAAGATCTAGGGACAGGGAATGAAAAACTGTTTTTT; CDR3aa: CASSQDLGTGNEKLFF
d_gene: NA; v_gene: TRBV20-1; abundance: NA; j_gene: TRBJ2-5; CDR3nt: TGCAGTGCTTACCCACTAGAGCGTTACAATGAGCAGTACTTC; CDR3aa: CSAYPLERYNEQYF
d_gene: NA; v_gene: TRBV29-1; abundance: many; j_gene: TRBJ1-1; CDR3nt: TGCAGCGTAAATAAGCAGGGAGGGAAAACTGAAGCTTTCTTT; CDR3aa: CSVNKQGGKTEAFF
d_gene: TRBD2; v_gene: TRBV3-1; abundance: NA; j_gene: TRBJ2-5; CDR3nt: TGTGCCAGCAGCCATGGGGGGGGGAATGAGCAGTACTTC; CDR3aa: CASSHGGGNEQYF
d_gene: NA; v_gene: TRBV6-5; abundance: NA; j_gene: TRBJ1-6; CDR3nt: TGTGCCGGTACTCGGGGGGCGCGGGCCGGTAATTCACCCCTCCACTTT; CDR3aa: CAGTRGARAGNSPLHF
d_gene: TRBD2; v_gene: TRBV20-1; abundance: NA; j_gene: TRBJ2-7; CDR3nt: TGCAGTGCCGGGACTAGCGGGGTGTACGAGCAGTACTTC; CDR3aa: CSAGTSGVYEQYF
d_gene: NA; v_gene: TRBV21-1; abundance: NA; j_gene: TRBJ1-1; CDR3nt: TGTGCCAGCAGCAAAGGGCTTTGTTCGTCGGACACTGAAGCTTTCTTT; CDR3aa: CASSKGLCSSDTEAFF
d_gene: NA; v_gene: TRBV18; abundance: few; j_gene: TRBJ2-5; CDR3nt: TGTGCCAGCTCAGGATGGGGTCCCCAAGAGACCCAGTACTTC; CDR3aa: CASSGWGPQETQYF
d_gene: TRBD1; v_gene: TRBV18; abundance: many; j_gene: TRBJ2-1; CDR3nt: TGTGCCAGCTCACCCACAGGGGGAAACAATGAGCAGTTCTTC; CDR3aa: CASSPTGGNNEQFF
d_gene: NA; v_gene: TRBV6-5; abundance: many; j_gene: TRBJ2-6; CDR3nt: TGTGCCAGCAGTTACTCTATCGTTCGGGGGAACGGGGCCAACGTCCTGACTTTC; CDR3aa: CASSYSIVRGNGANVLTF
d_gene: NA; v_gene: TRBV7-9; abundance: many; j_gene: TRBJ2-7; CDR3nt: TGTGCCAGCAGTTCCAACGAGCAGTACTTC; CDR3aa: CASSSNEQYF
d_gene: NA; v_gene: TRBV7-6; abundance: many; j_gene: TRBJ2-7; CDR3nt: TGTGCCAGCAGCTTACGGGTCGGGAGCTCCTACGAGCAGTACTTC; CDR3aa: CASSLRVGSSYEQYF
d_gene: NA; v_gene: TRBV11-2; abundance: many; j_gene: TRBJ2-3; CDR3nt: TGTGCCAGCAGCCGTTATCGGTCCGATACGCAGTATTTT; CDR3aa: CASSRYRSDTQYF
d_gene: NA; v_gene: TRBV29-1; abundance: NA; j_gene: TRBJ2-5; CDR3nt: TGCAGCGCTTCCCCTAGCTACCAAGAGCCCCAGTACTTC; CDR3aa: CSASPSYQEPQYF
d_gene: TRBD2; v_gene: TRBV11-2; abundance: many; j_gene: TRBJ2-1; CDR3nt: TGCGCCAGCAGCTTGGCCGGGGGGGACTACAATGAGCAGTTCTTC; CDR3aa: CASSLAGGDYNEQFF
d_gene: NA; v_gene: TRBV29-1; abundance: many; j_gene: TRBJ1-4; CDR3nt: TGCAGCGTTTCACAGGGAAATGAAAAACTGTTTTTT; CDR3aa: CSVSQGNEKLFF
d_gene: NA; v_gene: TRBV7-2; abundance: many; j_gene: TRBJ2-4; CDR3nt: TGTGCCAGCAGCTTGGGGGGGCTGGGGAAAAACATTCAGTACTTC; CDR3aa: CASSLGGLGKNIQYF
d_gene: NA; v_gene: TRBV2; abundance: few; j_gene: TRBJ1-2; CDR3nt: TGTGCCAGCAGCTTAAACGGGTATGGCTACACCTTC; CDR3aa: CASSLNGYGYTF
d_gene: NA; v_gene: TRBV27; abundance: many; j_gene: TRBJ2-5; CDR3nt: TGTGCCAGCGGGGGCATTTGGGCAGAGACCCAGTACTTC; CDR3aa: CASGGIWAETQYF
d_gene: NA; v_gene: TRBV15; abundance: NA; j_gene: TRBJ1-5; CDR3nt: TGTGCCACCAGCAGAGAACTTATAACAGGCCCGAGTTTGCCCCAGCATTTT; CDR3aa: CATSRELITGPSLPQHF
d_gene: NA; v_gene: TRBV2; abundance: NA; j_gene: TRBJ2-4; CDR3nt: TGTGCCAGTGAGACAGCTCCGAGGGGCTACGGGCAGTACTTC; CDR3aa: CASETAPRGYGQYF
d_gene: TRBD1; v_gene: TRBV10-3; abundance: few; j_gene: TRBJ2-7; CDR3nt: TGTGCCATCAGTGACCCGACAGGGTTAGGCTCCTACAATGAGCAGTACTTC; CDR3aa: CAISDPTGLGSYNEQYF
d_gene: TRBD2; v_gene: TRBV27; abundance: many; j_gene: TRBJ2-6; CDR3nt: TGTGCCAGCAGTCCTAGCGGGGCAAGCTCTGGGGCCAACGTCCTGACTTTC; CDR3aa: CASSPSGASSGANVLTF
d_gene: TRBD1; v_gene: TRBV6-1; abundance: many; j_gene: TRBJ2-1; CDR3nt: TGTGCTCTGGGACAGGCTACCTACAATGAGCAGTTCTTC; CDR3aa: CALGQATYNEQFF